A single sample is the source of the 3 T cell receptor beta chains below, sequenced in a study of identical twins. A single record per CDR3 protein comes from TCRdb applying MiXCR to the 5' RACE reads. Of 1.5 million to 2 million distinct CDR3 sequences in the sample, more than 30% were seen once. Sequencing used cord blood. Receptors originate from a newborn girl in good health.

The CDR3 nucleotides are TGTGCCACCAGCAGAGATAACAGGAGCAATCAGCCCCAGCATTTT. Translated: CATSRDNRSNQPQHF. The chain employs TRBV15 and TRBJ1-5, with D perhaps matching TRBD1 (5 bases). The CDR3 runs to 15 residues. CDR1 and CDR2 from the germline V gene are LNHNV and YYDKDF (reference sequence). V was pared by 0 bases and J by 1 base, with 7 bases between.

V usage is TRBV5-6 and J usage is TRBJ2-3, with D possibly TRBD2 on 5 matching bases. The CDR3 spans 18 residues. Germline V gene sequence: CDR1 SGHDT, CDR2 YYEEEE. With 3 bases removed from V and 2 bases from J, the gap between germline ends came to 22 bases. CDR3 sequence (DNA): TGTGCCAGCAGCTGGGGAGCGGTGGGTGTAACTGCCACAGATACGCAGTATTTT. It is translated as CASSWGAVGVTATDTQYF.

This clonotype was counted only a few times. V gene TRBV3-1 combines with J gene TRBJ1-1, with unresolved D. CDR1 is LGHDT, CDR2 YNNKEL, per germline (reference sequence). Between the trimmed V and J ends, which lost 0 bases and 1 base, there was a span of 6 bases. This CDR3 has 14 amino acids. The CDR3 DNA reads as TGTGCCAGCAGCCAAGAACTATCGAACACTGAAGCTTTCTTT. Its translation: CASSQELSNTEAFF.